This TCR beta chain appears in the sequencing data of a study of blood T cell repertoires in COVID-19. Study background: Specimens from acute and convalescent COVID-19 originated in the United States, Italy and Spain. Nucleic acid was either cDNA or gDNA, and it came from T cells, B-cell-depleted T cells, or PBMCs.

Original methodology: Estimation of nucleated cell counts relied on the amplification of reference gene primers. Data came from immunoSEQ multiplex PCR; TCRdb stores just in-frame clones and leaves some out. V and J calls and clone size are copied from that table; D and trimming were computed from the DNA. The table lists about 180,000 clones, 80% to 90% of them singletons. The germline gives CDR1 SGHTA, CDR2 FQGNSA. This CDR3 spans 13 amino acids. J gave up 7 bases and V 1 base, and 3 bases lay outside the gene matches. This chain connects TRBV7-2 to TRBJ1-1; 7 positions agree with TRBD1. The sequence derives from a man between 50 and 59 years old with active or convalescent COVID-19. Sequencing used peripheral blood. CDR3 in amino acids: CASSLEGAHEAFF. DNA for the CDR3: TGTGCCAGCAGCTTAGAGGGGGCCCATGAAGCTTTCTTT. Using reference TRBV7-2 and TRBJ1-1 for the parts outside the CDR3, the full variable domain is GAGVSQSPSNKVTEKGKDVELRCDPISGHTALYWYRQSLGQGLEFLIYFQGNSAPDKSGLPSDRFSAERTGGSVSTLTIQRTQQEDSAVYLCASSLEGAHEAFFGQGTRLTVV.